Listed below are T cell receptor beta chains from one sample, sequenced in a study of T cell clonotyping in hematopoietic cell transplantation. The data were produced by immunoSEQ multiplex PCR, yet TCRdb's version contains in-frame clones alone and is incomplete. This table holds 29,000 or so clones, around nine tenths found once. This material consisted of PBMCs, taken 100 days after allogeneic stem cell transplant. The receptors come from a female patient aged 50-65 years who had an allogeneic stem cell transplant from a related donor, so the T cells may come from the graft donor. Some clones in this sample may be carry-over from other donors' samples. Both conserved end residues are part of each CDR3. A D gene is named only where the DNA matches it firmly. Expanded clones get a size class; other rows say once, few or many, or leave the size out.

D gene,clone size,J gene,V gene,CDR3 DNA,CDR3 protein
TRBD1,-,TRBJ1-5,TRBV7-6,TGTGCCAGCAGCTCTAGACAGGGGCCAAGATATTTT,CASSSRQGPRYF
-,-,TRBJ1-1,TRBV6-1,TGTGCCAGCAGTGAATCCGACGGATGGGCGGCGAACACTGAAGCTTTCTTT,CASSESDGWAANTEAFF
TRBD2,-,TRBJ2-1,TRBV29-1,TGCAGCGTTAGACTAGCGGGGGGGGTCAATGAGCAGTTCTTC,CSVRLAGGVNEQFF
-,-,TRBJ2-5,TRBV6-6,TGTGCCAGCACCATGCCCCAACTGGGGTACCAAGAGACCCAGTACTTC,CASTMPQLGYQETQYF
-,-,TRBJ2-5,TRBV11-2,TGTGCCAGCAGCTTAACGGGACTAGGGGGCAGGGAGACCCAGTACTTC,CASSLTGLGGRETQYF
TRBD2,-,TRBJ2-1,TRBV7-8,TGTGCCAGCAGCTTAGAGGGTAGCGGGGGATACGAGCAGTTCTTC,CASSLEGSGGYEQFF
-,once,TRBJ2-3,TRBV5-1,TGCGCCAGCAGCTTGGCTCAGGCAGATACGCAGTATTTT,CASSLAQADTQYF
-,-,TRBJ2-7,TRBV6-1,TGTGCCAGCAGGGGGGCTCGGGACCCATACTTC,CASRGARDPYF
TRBD2,-,TRBJ2-7,TRBV7-6,TGTGCCAGTAGCGGGGTCTCCTACGAGCAGTACTTC,CASSGVSYEQYF
-,-,TRBJ1-2,TRBV2,TGTGCCAGCAGATTTCTAGCATCCTATGGCTACACCTTC,CASRFLASYGYTF
-,once,TRBJ1-6,TRBV4-2,TGTGCCAGCAGCCCTGTCCTTATCCATTATTCACCCCTCCACTTT,CASSPVLIHYSPLHF
-,once,TRBJ1-1,TRBV9,TGTGCCAGCAGCGTAGCTAGGGACGCGAACACTGAAGCTTTCTTT,CASSVARDANTEAFF
-,once,TRBJ1-2,TRBV6-5,TGTGCCAGCGGGAATCAAGGGGTGGTGGAAGGCTACACCTTC,CASGNQGVVEGYTF
-,-,TRBJ2-5,TRBV2,TGTGCCAGCAGTGGCCCAGAGACCCAGTACTTC,CASSGPETQYF
TRBD1,-,TRBJ1-1,TRBV2,TGTGCCAGCAGCCCGGGACAGGGGAGGAGAAACGCTGAAGCTTTCTTT,CASSPGQGRRNAEAFF